The 14 T cell receptor beta chains reported below all come from one sample, sequenced in a study of graft-versus-host responses after intestinal transplantation (dated by TCRdb to about 2021). Libraries were built with the immunoSEQ multiplex PCR assay. The clones in this table, taken by TCRdb from immuneACCESS, are in-frame only. Not every clone is retained; where verified, under half of the shortfall comes from an unresolved V gene, and the cause of the rest is unknown. This sample gives some 69,000 clones in total; 80% to 95% of them show up just once. The ten largest clones take up less than 8% of the sample. This specimen was bone marrow, taken 700 to 750 days after intestinal transplantation. All receptors come from a human patient who received an intestinal transplant, so some T cells may come from the graft donor.

This clone was detected only once. This chain connects TRBV2 to TRBJ1-2; no firm D call. Trimming took off 8 bases at V and 3 bases at J, with 10 bases between the two ends. The CDR3 is 12 residues long. Per germline, CDR1 SNHLY and CDR2 FYNNEI. CDR3 bases: TGTGCCAGCTCCAATTGGGACTATGGCTACACCTTC. It codes for CASSNWDYGYTF.

The genes are TRBV10-2 and TRBJ2-7; TRBD1 agrees at 7 bases. CDR1 is WSHSY and CDR2 is SAAADI in the germline V gene. The V gene end was trimmed by 8 bases and the J gene end by 3 bases; junction bases not matched to a gene: 1. The CDR3 runs 11 residues. The CDR3 loop is CASRDSYEQYF. The CDR3 DNA sequence: TGCGCCAGCCGGGACAGCTACGAGCAGTACTTC.

The CDR3 spells CASRPRVRGNQPQHF. In DNA form, the CDR3 reads TGTGCCAGCAGGCCCCGGGTCAGGGGTAATCAGCCCCAGCATTTT. The rearrangement uses TRBV27 and TRBJ1-5; D may be TRBD1 (6 bases). CDR1 and CDR2 (germline): MNHEY, SMNVEV (reference sequence). The CDR3 sequence is 15 residues long. V lost 6 bases and J lost 4, with 16 bases in between.

The chain combines TRBV5-6 with TRBJ1-1, with a possible D match to TRBD1 (5 bases). Trimming removed 0 bases from V and 12 bases from J, with 9 bases in between. The germline CDR1 and CDR2 sequences are SGHDT and YYEEEE. The CDR3 covers 11 residues. CDR3 residues: CASSLGGSTFF. The DNA for the CDR3 is TGTGCCAGCAGCTTGGGGGGGTCGACTTTCTTT.

The gene calls are TRBV11-2 and TRBJ2-3, with TRBD2 matching over 8 bases. The CDR3 consists of 16 residues. Per the germline V gene, CDR1 is SGHAT and CDR2 is FQNNGV. With 4 bases clipped from V and 2 bases from J, the junction kept 8 bases outside the gene matches. Here the CDR3 reads CASSSDSGDNTDTQYF. CDR3 DNA: TGTGCCAGCAGCTCCGATAGCGGGGATAACACAGATACGCAGTATTTT.

The genes are TRBV10-1 and TRBJ2-1, with 11 bases matching TRBD2. The CDR3 length is 15 residues. The J segment lost 9 bases and the V segment lost 5 bases, leaving 9 bases of the junction unmatched. Germline CDR1 reads WNHNN; CDR2 reads SYGVQD (reference sequence). The CDR3 DNA is TGCGCCAGCAGTTTGGGACTAGCGGACGGGGCTGAGCAGTTCTTC. Translated: CASSLGLADGAEQFF.

The chain carries TRBV11-2 and TRBJ1-2, with 8 bases that match TRBD1. The CDR3 spans 17 residues. Germline CDR1 and CDR2: SGHAT and FQNNGV. V lost 1 base and J lost 6; bases outside the gene matches: 13. CDR3 coding DNA: TGTGCCAGCAGCTTAGTCCCCGGAGACAGGGGTTCGGATGGCTACACCTTC. Its translation: CASSLVPGDRGSDGYTF. The full variable domain, its missing parts supplied by reference TRBV11-2 and TRBJ1-2, is EAGVAQSPRYKIIEKRQSVAFWCNPISGHATLYWYQQILGQGPKLLIQFQNNGVVDDSQLPKDRFSAERLKGVDSTLKIQPAKLEDSAVYLCASSLVPGDRGSDGYTFGSGTRLTVV.

The chain couples TRBV6-5 to TRBJ2-7, with no clear D. Per germline, CDR1 MNHEY and CDR2 SVGAGI. The ends were cut back, 2 bases at V and 0 bases at J, with 14 bases in the middle. The CDR3 loop spans 16 amino acids. As DNA, the CDR3 is TGTGCCAGCAGTTACGGGAATGGCAGGAGCTCCTACGAGCAGTACTTC. Amino acid sequence: CASSYGNGRSSYEQYF.

The V call is TRBV7-2, the J call TRBJ2-1; 12 nucleotides line up with TRBD2. V dropped 7 bases and J dropped 2; count of bases not matched to a gene: 12. The CDR3 loop spans 18 amino acids. Per the germline V gene, CDR1 is SGHTA and CDR2 is FQGNSA. CDR3 sequence: CASTERTSGIITYNEQFF. For the CDR3, the DNA is TGTGCCAGCACCGAACGGACTAGCGGGATCATAACCTACAATGAGCAGTTCTTC.

V is TRBV19 and J is TRBJ2-1, with 7 bases identical to TRBD1. CDR1 and CDR2 (germline): LNHDA, SQIVND (reference sequence). There are 19 residues in the CDR3. J lost 5 bases, V lost 1 base, and 17 bases had no gene match. The CDR3 DNA is TGTGCCAGTAGTATAGGAGGGGGCCAGGGGTTCGCTTTGGACAATGAGCAGTTCTTC. Translating gives CASSIGGGQGFALDNEQFF.

The chain joins TRBV19 to TRBJ1-1; 10 bases are shared with TRBD1. The CDR3 spans 16 residues. With V trimmed by 6 bases and J by 0 bases, 7 bases remained unmatched. Germline assignment: CDR1 LNHDA and CDR2 SQIVND (reference sequence). CDR3 DNA sequence: TGTGCCAGTAGAACCGGACAGGGGGTTCTGAACACTGAAGCTTTCTTT. It is translated as CASRTGQGVLNTEAFF.

This chain joins TRBV10-3 and TRBJ2-7, with 9 nucleotides matching TRBD2. The CDR3 spans 14 residues. V shed 5 bases and J 3 bases; nucleotides not matched to a gene: 5. Germline V gives CDR1 ENHRY, CDR2 SYGVKD. The CDR3 region is CAISLAGSFYEQYF. Here the CDR3 DNA reads TGTGCCATCAGTCTAGCGGGAAGTTTCTACGAGCAGTACTTC.

The chain combines TRBV19 with TRBJ1-5, with TRBD1 matching 7 bases. CDR1 and CDR2 (germline): LNHDA, SQIVND (reference sequence). The CDR3 consists of 14 residues. With V trimmed by 7 bases and J by 9 bases, 12 bases remained unmatched. This CDR3 reads CASNMGQRTGPQHF. The CDR3, as DNA: TGTGCCAGTAATATGGGACAGCGTACCGGGCCCCAGCATTTT.

The J gene is TRBJ1-2, the V gene TRBV5-4; D is undetermined. Germline V gene sequence: CDR1 SGHNT, CDR2 YYREEE (reference sequence). V lost 1 base and J 7 bases, leaving 5 bases between the germline ends. The CDR3 covers 11 residues. The CDR3 nucleotides are TGTGCCAGCAGCTTGACGAGTGGCTACACCTTC. It specifies CASSLTSGYTF.